This T cell receptor beta chain emerged from a study of cytomegalovirus exposure and HLA in healthy donors (TCRdb year 2017). In the study overall: According to an earlier analysis of 550 to 750 of the donors, about 179 million T cells yielded some 120 million unique TCR beta sequences and 276 Gb of sequence data. Around 300 gigabases of sequencing data and tens of millions of unique TCR sequences were included in an early release covering about 700 HLA-typed donors. Of the approximately 400 genotyped donors, 65% to 90% fell in the genetic ancestry cluster associated with self-reported Caucasian donors. The aim of the study was to test whether cataloging public T cell receptors could identify signatures of past pathogen exposure. The study profiled the T cell repertoires of under 700 subjects by immunosequencing and related them to cytomegalovirus serostatus. In addition to the first cohort of several hundred subjects, a separate validation cohort of 120 different subjects was used. High-throughput TCR immunosequencing, statistical association of individual TCRs with disease status, and machine learning were combined to predict cytomegalovirus infection status. A later analysis re-examined previously published TCR beta repertoires from more than 600 donors and added high-resolution HLA genotyping to investigate patterns of TCR occurrence. The later analysis used no new phenotypic data to find candidate immune exposures, relying instead on TCR beta sequences and their occurrence across donors. An earlier analysis of 587 of the donors used high-throughput TCR beta sequencing to judge whether each TCR beta V gene segment behaved as functional or pseudogenic. Alongside the repertoire data, information on donor age, sex, ethnicity and CMV serostatus was compiled. In a later genetic analysis, genome-wide SNP genotypes for 398 of the 666 donors were used, and that subset was treated as a discovery cohort. Every discovery cohort repertoire had been produced on one sequencing platform. HLA typing covered class I and class II loci at four-digit resolution. Typing coverage varied by locus: roughly 620-640 donors for A, B, C, DRB1 and DQB1; roughly 560 for DQA1; nearly 610 for DPA1; 450 to 480 for DPB1. Several DR-DQ haplotypes were treated as single units for association and clustering because of strong linkage in the cohort. Among roughly 400 genotyped donors of the cohort, an average of approximately 240,000 unique TCR beta nucleotide sequences was sequenced per donor, of which about 20% were non-productive. Study-level results and caveats: A later analysis associated 17,000 or so TCR beta sequences with specific HLA alleles at a false discovery rate of 0.05. A later analysis found that HLA-associated TCR beta chains were more clonally expanded and had lower generation probabilities than equally common non-associated chains. Because HLA typing was unavailable for some donors at each locus, only the typed subset was used in association tests. Cytomegalovirus status was reported to be diagnosed by the classifier with high specificity and sensitivity in both the original and validation cohorts. In an earlier analysis of 587 of the donors, most TCR beta V segments appeared in productive rearrangements about 87% or about 30% of the time, broadly matching IMGT annotations. It was suggested by the authors that the approach could potentially be generalized to other disease states and immunological phenotypes. Immune exposure information for the cohort was limited to CMV serostatus. The earlier analysis of nearly 600 of the donors excluded some 16 rarely observed V segments, including chromosome 9 orphons, because counts were too low. A total of roughly 160 TCR beta chains were listed by the study as associated with cytomegalovirus. A further reported finding was that TCR beta sequences accurately predicted the HLA-A and HLA-B alleles for most subjects in the first cohort. Assigning TCR associations to individual alleles was difficult when HLA alleles, especially DR and DQ, strongly co-occurred. Most TCR sequences were seen in very few donors, while some public TCRs were found in many individuals. In vitro tests confirmed that three of the cytomegalovirus-associated TCR beta chains recognize cytomegalovirus antigens. In a later analysis, several top co-occurrence clusters were reported to appear linked to parvovirus B19, influenza, CMV and Epstein-Barr virus. In this cohort, only TCR beta chains were sequenced, and detectable features were limited by the absence of alpha or paired-chain data. According to a later genetic analysis, donors in an Asian-associated ancestry cluster had fewer N-insertions in productive TCRs than the approximately 630-donor mean. In a later analysis, TCR association rates were found to vary across HLA loci, with the most associated TCRs seen for DRB1 alleles and the fewest for HLA-C alleles. Sequencing depth was assumed to be roughly uniform across donors in the presence/absence analyses, though that assumption may not hold. A cluster of highly shared sequence variants was judged likely to represent a technical artifact of the sequencing pipeline. The 87-base-pair reads could not distinguish some IMGT-functional V segments, including TRBV6-2 and TRBV6-3, so those segments were excluded. A later analysis found that most CMV-associated TCR beta chains appeared HLA-restricted, with HLA associations seemingly driven largely by CMV exposure. Linkage disequilibrium might explain the correlated functional status among segregating V segments, but an unknown experimental factor could not be ruled out. A later genetic analysis associated a missense DCLRE1C variant with V-gene and J-gene trimming of TCR beta chains, and an independent cohort replicated the association.

The CDR3 goes from the cysteine to the phenylalanine over 14 residues. This entry keeps only the CDR3 DNA: 42 bases, framed from base 1. CDR1 LGHNA and CDR2 YSLEER are derived from the germline V gene. Relative to germline, V is 0 bases shorter and J is 2 bases shorter, with 7 bases between their ends. A remark on this clone: Its antigen remains unidentified.

Library construction relied on the immunoSEQ multiplex PCR assay. A mixture of 60 forward primers for TCR Vbeta segments and 13 reverse primers for TCR Jbeta segments was used in the multiplex PCR. The CDR3 region of rearranged TCR beta genes was amplified from genomic DNA by a multiplex PCR assay. Amplified TCR beta libraries were sequenced as 87-base-pair reads on the Illumina HiSeq System. In the original analysis: A later analysis tallied 75 million to 95 million unique TCR beta chains across the 666 repertoires, and approximately 9.9 million of those chains were shared by two or more donors. To remove PCR and sequencing errors, raw reads were error-corrected and collapsed into unique sequences using a nearest-neighbor algorithm that merged closely related sequences. To assign V, D and J gene segments, CDR3 sequences were aligned to IMGT reference sequences. For a sequence to be retained, a match of at least six nucleotides was required to both a V gene segment and a J gene segment. A rearrangement was called productive if the CDR3 had no stop codons and remained in frame with V and J, and every other rearrangement was called non-productive. CDR3 was defined by IMGT convention, running from the second conserved V-encoded cysteine to the conserved J-encoded phenylalanine. In an earlier analysis of approximately 500 of the donors, sequences lacking an unambiguous match to a single V gene segment were excluded. An earlier analysis of approximately 590 of the donors classified V segments as functional when productive rearrangements were above 56.7% and as segregating when the standard deviation between donors was above 5%. A statistical classification framework was built to diagnose cytomegalovirus status from the catalog of TCR beta chain sequences. A later analysis assigned V and J genes by comparing TCR nucleotide sequences with IMGT/GENE-DB human TR gene sequences. The TCRdist pipeline was used in a later analysis to assign CDR3 sequences and most-parsimonious VDJ recombination scenarios. In a later analysis, every TCR beta chain was defined by the combination of its CDR3 amino acid sequence and its V-gene family, and reads without a unique V-gene family were dropped. As a way to deal with suspected cross-contamination and a sequencing artifact, a later analysis dropped over 550 nucleotide sequences that were highly shared and had low generation probability. For each public chain, a later analysis derived a clonal expansion index from normalized ranks of inferred template counts within each repertoire. A later analysis computed generation probabilities with a VDJ recombination model fitted to out-of-frame rearrangements, and checked the results against IGoR. In a later analysis, hypergeometric tests were used to score TCR-TCR, TCR-HLA and TCR-CMV co-occurrence, with a repertoire-size bias correction applied to TCR pairs. In a later analysis, false discovery rates were estimated by permuting HLA or CMV assignments 20 times. In a later analysis, co-occurring TCRs were grouped with DBSCAN, and TCRdist sequence similarity was added when clustering was performed within HLA-allele-positive subsets. Repertoires with fewer than 30,000 or more than 120,000 public chains, plus five repertoires with anomalous nucleotide sharing, were excluded from co-occurrence clustering. Entries here come from immuneACCESS through TCRdb and include only in-frame sequences with V and J called. Some clones fail to appear in such tables; in the studies checked, an unresolved V gene covers under half of the shortfall, and the cause of the remainder is unknown. The D gene and trimming were derived from the DNA, and the V and J assignments and clone size from that table. Per the sample table, the count is around 70,000 clones. The ten largest account for about 1.8% of the sample.

The cohort comprised under 700 healthy bone marrow donors. Cohort members were all nominally healthy when sampled, although unrecorded immune exposures were likely present. The donor tested CMV seronegative, placing the donor among the 350 or so seronegative members of the cohort. Every donor gave a peripheral blood sample, and the peripheral blood mononuclear cells from that sample were used for TCR beta sequencing. The Qiagen DNeasy Blood Extraction Kit was used to extract genomic DNA from the blood cell samples. The chain is assembled from TRBV4-3 and TRBJ2-5, with the D gene too uncertain to name. The sample comprised PBMCs. This TCR came from a woman aged 30 to 39 in good health and CMV-seronegative. CDR3 sequence: CASSQDRYQETQYF. The DNA sequence is as follows: TGCGCCAGCAGCCAAGATCGGTATCAAGAGACCCAGTACTTC.